These T cell receptor beta chains were read from a single sample in a study of blood T cell repertoires in COVID-19. This table comes from immunoSEQ multiplex PCR, and its TCRdb copy is limited to in-frame clones, with some not included. The sample has 200,000 to 300,000 clones, about 87% seen once. The sample taken for sequencing was PBMCs or T cells enriched from blood (not recorded which). The source is a man between 45 and 60 years old who had been exposed to COVID-19. The conserved cysteine and the conserved F or W are not part of the CDR3 here. The D gene is left open where the match is weak.

V gene	J gene	D gene	CDR3 protein
TRBV27	TRBJ1-5	TRBD1	ASSRNQGVNQPQH
TRBV6-1	TRBJ2-2	TRBD1	ASSEGQGAHGELF
TRBV13	TRBJ2-3	TRBD2	ASSLRLAGGADTQY
TRBV18	TRBJ1-1	TRBD1	ASSPLRGTGGINTEAF
TRBV6-5	TRBJ1-6	TRBD1	ASTAGQGNSPLH
TRBV28	TRBJ2-2	TRBD2	ASTTPYGTSGGELF
TRBV15	TRBJ1-5	.	ATSRDPLNSNQPQH
TRBV5-1	TRBJ1-2	.	ASSGEGSAYGYT
TRBV5-1	TRBJ1-1	.	ASYQSLQGLNTEAF
TRBV7-9	TRBJ2-3	.	ASSLDLKDIPPQY
TRBV30	TRBJ1-1	.	AWNRDTEAF
TRBV28	TRBJ1-3	.	ASSAGAPLYTIY
TRBV6-1	TRBJ1-6	.	ASSESGFYSPLH
TRBV15	TRBJ1-3	.	ATSRGGGNSGNTIY
TRBV5-5	TRBJ1-1	TRBD1	ASSRGQGATEAF
TRBV12-5	TRBJ1-3	.	ASGCEDSQHSGNTIY
TRBV30	TRBJ2-7	.	AWRVPTGILYEQY
TRBV5-1	TRBJ2-1	.	ASSLVGESSYNEQF
TRBV19	TRBJ1-1	TRBD1	ASSIIGTGGGGRVEAF